Shown below are 3 T cell receptor beta chains from a single sample sequenced in a study of blood T cell repertoires in COVID-19. Sequencing used immunoSEQ multiplex PCR; TCRdb keeps in-frame clones, though not all of them. The data show more than 150,000 clones, with roughly 82% seen just once and approximately 12% held by the top ten. Sequencing was done on a sample of PBMCs or T cells enriched from blood (not recorded which). The receptors derive from a man between 40 and 49 years old who had recovered from COVID-19.

V gene TRBV7-2 combines with J gene TRBJ1-1; D not resolved. Germline assignment: CDR1 SGHTA and CDR2 FQGNSA. V was pared by 5 bases and J by 5 bases, with 15 bases between. This CDR3 region has 14 residues. In DNA form, the CDR3 reads TGTGCCAGCAGCCCCCGGTCTTGGTCGACTGAAGCTTTCTTT. Translation: CASSPRSWSTEAFF.

V is TRBV19 and J is TRBJ1-5, with 11 bases matching TRBD1. With V trimmed by 6 bases and J by 6 bases, 13 bases remained unmatched. CDR3 length equals 17 residues. Germline V gene sequence: CDR1 LNHDA, CDR2 SQIVND (reference sequence). The CDR3 sequence: CASRPRTGTGGLQPQHF. Here the CDR3 DNA reads TGTGCCAGTAGACCCAGAACCGGGACAGGGGGACTTCAGCCCCAGCATTTT.

This chain uses TRBV4-1 with TRBJ2-1; 12 bases are a match to TRBD2. CDR1 and CDR2 from the germline V gene are MGHRA and YSYEKL. The CDR3 has 15 amino acids. Germline trimming cut 6 bases from V and 5 bases from J; bases unmatched to any gene: 5. CDR3 in amino acids: CASRLGLAGDNEQFF. DNA for the CDR3: TGCGCCAGCAGGCTGGGACTAGCGGGTGACAATGAGCAGTTCTTC.